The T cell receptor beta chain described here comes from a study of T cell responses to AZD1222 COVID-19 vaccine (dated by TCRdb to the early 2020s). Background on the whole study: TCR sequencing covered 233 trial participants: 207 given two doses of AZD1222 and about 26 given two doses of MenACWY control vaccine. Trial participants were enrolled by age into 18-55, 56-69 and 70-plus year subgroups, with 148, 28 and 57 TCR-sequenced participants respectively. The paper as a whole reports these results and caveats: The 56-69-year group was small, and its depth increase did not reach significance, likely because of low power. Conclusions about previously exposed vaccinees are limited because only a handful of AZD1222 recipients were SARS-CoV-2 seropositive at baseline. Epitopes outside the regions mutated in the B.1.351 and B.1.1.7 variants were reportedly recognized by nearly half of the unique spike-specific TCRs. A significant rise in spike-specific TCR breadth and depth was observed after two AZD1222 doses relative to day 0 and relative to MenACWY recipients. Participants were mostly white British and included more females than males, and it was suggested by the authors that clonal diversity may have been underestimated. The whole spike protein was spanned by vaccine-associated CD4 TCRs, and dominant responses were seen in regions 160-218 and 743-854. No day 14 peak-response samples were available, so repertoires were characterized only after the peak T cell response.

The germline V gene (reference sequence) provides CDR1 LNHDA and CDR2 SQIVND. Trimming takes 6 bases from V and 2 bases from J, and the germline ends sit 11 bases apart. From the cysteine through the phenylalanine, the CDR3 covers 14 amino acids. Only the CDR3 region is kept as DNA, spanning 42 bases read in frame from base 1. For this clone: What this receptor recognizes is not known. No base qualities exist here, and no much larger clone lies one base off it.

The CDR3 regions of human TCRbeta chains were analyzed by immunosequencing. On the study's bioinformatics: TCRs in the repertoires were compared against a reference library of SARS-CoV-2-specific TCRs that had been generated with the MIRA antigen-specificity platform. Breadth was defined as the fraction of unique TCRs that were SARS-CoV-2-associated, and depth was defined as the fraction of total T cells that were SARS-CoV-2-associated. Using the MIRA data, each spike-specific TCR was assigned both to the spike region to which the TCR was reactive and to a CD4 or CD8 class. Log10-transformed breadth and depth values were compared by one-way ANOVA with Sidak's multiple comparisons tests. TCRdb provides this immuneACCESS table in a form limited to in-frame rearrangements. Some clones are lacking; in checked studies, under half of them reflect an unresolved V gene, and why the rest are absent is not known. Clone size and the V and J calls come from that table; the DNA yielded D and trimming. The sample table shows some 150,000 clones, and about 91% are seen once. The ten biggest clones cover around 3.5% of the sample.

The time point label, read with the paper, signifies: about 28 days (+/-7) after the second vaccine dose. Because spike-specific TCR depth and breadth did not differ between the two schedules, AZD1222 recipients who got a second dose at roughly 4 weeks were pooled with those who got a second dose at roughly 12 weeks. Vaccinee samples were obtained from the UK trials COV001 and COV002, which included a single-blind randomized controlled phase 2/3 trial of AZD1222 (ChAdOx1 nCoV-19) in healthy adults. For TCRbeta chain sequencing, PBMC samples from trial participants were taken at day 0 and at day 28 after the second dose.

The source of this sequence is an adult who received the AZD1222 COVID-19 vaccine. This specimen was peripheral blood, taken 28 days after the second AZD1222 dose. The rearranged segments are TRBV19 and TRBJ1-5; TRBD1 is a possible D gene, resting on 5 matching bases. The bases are TGTGCCAGTAGACAGGTCTCGGGCAATCAGCCCCAGCATTTT. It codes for CASRQVSGNQPQHF.